This T cell receptor beta chain was recovered during a study of radiotherapy plus CTLA-4 blockade in lung cancer. Overall study: For 15% to 20% of patients, objective responses occurred, and just over 30% had disease control.

Of note for this clone: No antigen is known for it. Other DNA sequences from this sample encode an identical CDR3 as well.

Data came from immunoSEQ multiplex PCR; TCRdb stores just in-frame clones and leaves some out. The sample shows about 72,000 clones, around 86% of them seen only once. CDR3 length: 16 amino acids. CDR1 MNHEY and CDR2 SMNVEV come from the germline V gene (reference sequence). Trimming removed 6 bases from V and 1 base from J, with 18 bases in between. Whole-study results and caveats: Early shifts in blood T cell clones, with interferon-beta, reportedly predicted response best. Among blood TCR repertoires after radiotherapy plus ipilimumab, tumor-derived clones expanded.

It was focal radiation plus CTLA-4 blockade with ipilimumab that patients with chemo-refractory metastatic non-small-cell lung cancer received. V and J are TRBV27 and TRBJ1-1, with D possibly matching TRBD1 (5 bases). Sequenced material: peripheral blood, taken from a patient treated with radiotherapy plus ipilimumab. This TCR was sampled from a human donor with non-small cell lung cancer who had a partial response to radiotherapy plus ipilimumab. The CDR3, as DNA: TGTGCCAGCAGGGTGCGGGACCGATTAGGGAACACTGAAGCTTTCTTT. Protein sequence: CASRVRDRLGNTEAFF.